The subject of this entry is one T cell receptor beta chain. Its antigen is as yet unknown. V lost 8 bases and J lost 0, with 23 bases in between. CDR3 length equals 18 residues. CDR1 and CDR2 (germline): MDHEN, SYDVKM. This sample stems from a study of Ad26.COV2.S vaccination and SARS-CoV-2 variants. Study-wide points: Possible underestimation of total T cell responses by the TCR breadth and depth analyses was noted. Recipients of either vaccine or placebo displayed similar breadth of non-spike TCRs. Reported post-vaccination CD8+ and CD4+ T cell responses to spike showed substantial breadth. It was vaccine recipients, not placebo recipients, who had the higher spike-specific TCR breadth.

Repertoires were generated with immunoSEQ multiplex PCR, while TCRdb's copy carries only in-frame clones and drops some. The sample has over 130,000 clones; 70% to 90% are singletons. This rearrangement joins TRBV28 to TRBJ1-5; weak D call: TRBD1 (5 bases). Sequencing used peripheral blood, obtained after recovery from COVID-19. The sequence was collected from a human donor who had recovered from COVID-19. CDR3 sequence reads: CASGAFTQAFYSNQPQHF. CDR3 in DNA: TGTGCCAGCGGGGCTTTTACGCAGGCGTTTTATAGCAATCAGCCCCAGCATTTT.